The 26 T cell receptor beta chains below were found in one sample sequenced in a study of blood T cell repertoires in COVID-19. The assay was immunoSEQ multiplex PCR, and TCRdb's table has in-frame clones only and misses some. The table shows 110,000 to 150,000 clones, with around 73% occurring only once. The sequencing sample was made of PBMCs or T cells enriched from blood (not recorded which). The source of these receptors is a woman aged 45 to 65 who had recovered from COVID-19.

CDR3 DNA sequence: TGTGCCAGCAGTAGGGACAGGACCACAGATACGCAGTATTTT. It is translated as CASSRDRTTDTQYF. The chain has TRBV6-5 and TRBJ2-3, with 8 bases identical to TRBD1. This CDR3 is 14 amino acids long. Per germline, CDR1 MNHEY and CDR2 SVGAGI. Unmatched junction bases numbered 3, after V lost 5 bases and J lost 2 bases.

The chain combines TRBV27 with TRBJ2-3, with 8 nucleotides matching TRBD2. Germline values: CDR1 MNHEY, CDR2 SMNVEV (reference sequence). The CDR3 loop spans 14 amino acids. J lost 6 bases, V lost 6 bases, and 8 bases had no gene match. The chain's CDR3 is CASRSAGAGDTQYF. The CDR3 DNA is TGTGCCAGCAGATCAGCGGGGGCGGGGGATACGCAGTATTTT.

A note on this clone: One end of the junction fails to match germline, which may point to a read error. This sample includes further DNA sequences coding for the same CDR3. The chain combines TRBV24-1 with TRBJ2-2; tentatively, D is TRBD2 (7 bases). CDR1 is KGHDR, CDR2 SFDVKD, per germline. The CDR3 has 16 amino acids. The DNA of the CDR3 is TGTGCCACCAGTGATCCAAGGGGAGGGGACACTGGGGAGCTGTTTTTT. Its translation is CATSDPRGGDTGELFF.

This clone occurred a few times. The rearrangement links TRBV7-2 to TRBJ1-3; D is unclear. CDR1 and CDR2 (germline): SGHTA, FQGNSA. Deletions cut 5 bases from V and 0 bases from J, with 14 bases between. The CDR3 is 16 amino acids. The CDR3 region is CASSPEDWDSGNTIYF. In nucleotides, the CDR3 is TGTGCCAGCAGCCCGGAGGATTGGGACTCTGGAAACACCATATATTTT.

The sample holds one count of this clone. This rearrangement joins TRBV7-9 to TRBJ2-5, with 7 bases fitting TRBD2. The CDR3 totals 13 residues. Trimming cost V 5 bases and J 5 bases; bases outside gene matches: 5. CDR1 SEHNR and CDR2 FQNEAQ come from the germline V gene (reference sequence). CDR3 bases: TGTGCCAGCAGCACCAGCGGGGACGAGACCCAGTACTTC. Amino acids: CASSTSGDETQYF.

V is TRBV2 and J is TRBJ1-4; TRBD1 aligns across 9 bases. Unmatched junction bases numbered 5, after V lost 4 bases and J lost 8 bases. Germline loops: CDR1 SNHLY, CDR2 FYNNEI. This CDR3 spans 14 amino acids. CDR3 nucleotide sequence: TGTGCCAGCAGTGGGGACAGGGAGGGAGAAAAACTGTTTTTT. Translation: CASSGDREGEKLFF.

The rearrangement uses TRBV10-1 and TRBJ2-5; TRBD2 agrees at 8 bases. The J segment lost 1 base and the V segment lost 4 bases, leaving 11 bases of the junction unmatched. Germline-derived CDR1 and CDR2 are WNHNN and SYGVQD (reference sequence). The CDR3 runs 17 residues. The DNA for the CDR3 is TGCGCCAGCAGTGCCGGGGGGGGCCTACCGGCCCAAGAGACCCAGTACTTC. It encodes CASSAGGGLPAQETQYF.

The genes are TRBV10-3 and TRBJ1-1; D is unclear. The germline gives CDR1 ENHRY, CDR2 SYGVKD. The CDR3 length is 15 residues. V was clipped by 4 bases and J by 1 base, with 13 bases between them. CDR3 sequence: CAISATPERNTEAFF. CDR3 DNA sequence: TGTGCCATCAGTGCGACCCCGGAGAGGAACACTGAAGCTTTCTTT.

This chain connects TRBV2 to TRBJ1-2; no firm D call. Germline loops: CDR1 SNHLY, CDR2 FYNNEI. V lost 4 bases, J lost 5 bases, and 11 bases lay in between. The length of the CDR3 is 13 residues. DNA of the CDR3: TGTGCCAGCAGTGGACTGAGTATTTATGGCTACACCTTC. It encodes CASSGLSIYGYTF.

The CDR3 coding sequence is TGTGCCAGCAGTTTTACCGAGGGACAGGGGCATCAGCCCCAGCATTTT. Its translation is CASSFTEGQGHQPQHF. This rearrangement joins TRBV6-5 to TRBJ1-5; 10 bases are shared with TRBD1. Trimming took 4 bases from V and 5 from J; bases not matched to a gene: 8. Germline CDR1 is MNHEY and CDR2 is SVGAGI. The CDR3 runs to 16 residues.

This clone was counted only a few times. This chain uses TRBV2 with TRBJ1-2, with a weak D call TRBD1 (5 bases). Germline V gene sequence: CDR1 SNHLY, CDR2 FYNNEI. The V end was cut by 8 bases, the J end by 8 bases, with 18 bases between. The CDR3 length is 13 residues. For the CDR3, the DNA is TGTGCCAGCCCCCCAGGGCGGACCTCCGGCTACACCTTC. It codes for CASPPGRTSGYTF.

The J gene is TRBJ1-3, the V gene TRBV4-1; D is possibly TRBD1 (5 bases). V was shortened by 4 bases and J by 0 bases, with 10 bases between the two germline ends. Germline V gene lookup returns CDR1 MGHRA and CDR2 YSYEKL. This CDR3 comprises 15 residues. Here the CDR3 reads CASSLDMYSGNTIYF. The DNA of the CDR3 is TGCGCCAGCAGCCTGGACATGTACTCTGGAAACACCATATATTTT.

This clone was observed once. The rearrangement uses TRBV5-1 and TRBJ1-3; 9 positions match TRBD1. V gave up 4 bases and J gave up 0 bases; unmatched junction bases: 5. Germline values: CDR1 SGHRS, CDR2 YFSETQ. CDR3 length equals 16 residues. CDR3 amino acids: CASSRTGDPSGNTIYF. CDR3 nucleotide sequence: TGCGCCAGCAGCCGGACAGGGGACCCCTCTGGAAACACCATATATTTT.

The table lists this clone with a count of one. The chain uses TRBV9 and TRBJ1-6; D possibly corresponds to TRBD1 (5 bases). The CDR3 is made up of 14 amino acids. V lost 3 bases and J lost 8, with 12 bases in between. Looked up from germline, CDR1 is SGDLS and CDR2 is YYNGEE. As DNA, the CDR3 is TGTGCCAGCAGCGCCCGTATAGGGGATTCACCCCTCCACTTT. Amino acid sequence: CASSARIGDSPLHF.

Ten or more counts support this clone. The chain links TRBV7-6 to TRBJ2-1; 8 bases are a match to TRBD2. The CDR3 covers 15 residues. The germline CDR1 and CDR2 sequences are SGHVS and FNYEAQ. The ends lost 1 base at V and 4 bases at J; junction bases unmatched: 3. The CDR3 region is CASSLVSGVYNEQFF. DNA for the CDR3: TGTGCCAGCAGCTTAGTTAGCGGGGTTTACAATGAGCAGTTCTTC.

The V gene is TRBV5-1, the J gene TRBJ1-1; 10 bases match TRBD1. This CDR3 is built from 19 residues. The V segment lost 4 bases and the J segment 1 base; nucleotides outside the gene matches: 16. CDR1 SGHRS and CDR2 YFSETQ come from the germline V gene. CDR3 sequence: CASSPAQRTGGLGNTEAFF. The CDR3 DNA reads TGCGCCAGCAGCCCGGCTCAAAGGACAGGGGGGCTGGGGAACACTGAAGCTTTCTTT.

The V call is TRBV19, the J call TRBJ1-2, with 8 nucleotides matching TRBD1. Germline lookup yields CDR1 LNHDA and CDR2 SQIVND (reference sequence). Trimming cost V 3 bases and J 6 bases; bases outside gene matches: 9. The CDR3 runs 15 residues. The CDR3 reads CASSIIPQGADGYTF. The CDR3 DNA follows: TGTGCCAGTAGTATTATCCCCCAGGGGGCGGATGGCTACACCTTC. The whole variable domain, filled in from reference TRBV19 and TRBJ1-2, reads DGGITQSPKYLFRKEGQNVTLSCEQNLNHDAMYWYRQDPGQGLRLIYYSQIVNDFQKGDIAEGYSVSREKKESFPLTVTSAQKNPTAFYLCASSIIPQGADGYTFGSGTRLTVV.

This clone occurred a few times. V gene TRBV2 combines with J gene TRBJ1-1, with a weak D call TRBD1 (5 bases). The germline gives CDR1 SNHLY, CDR2 FYNNEI. This CDR3 region has 13 residues. With 5 bases removed from V and 6 bases from J, the gap between germline ends came to 13 bases. The CDR3 coding sequence is TGTGCCAGCAGTACTCAGGGCACCTCTGAAGCTTTCTTT. This translates into CASSTQGTSEAFF.

The CDR3, as DNA: TGTGCCAGCAGCTTTTTATCTGGTCGGGTAATCTATGGCTACACCTTC. Its protein is CASSFLSGRVIYGYTF. V and J are TRBV5-6 and TRBJ1-2; D not resolved. V lost 2 bases to trimming and J lost 4 bases, with 18 bases between them. The V gene's germline CDR1 is SGHDT and CDR2 YYEEEE. The CDR3 spans 16 residues.

The rearrangement joins TRBV6-5 to TRBJ1-4; no clear D. The CDR3 totals 13 residues. V was shortened by 8 bases and J by 8 bases, with 15 bases between the two germline ends. Germline CDR1 and CDR2: MNHEY and SVGAGI. The CDR3 loop reads CASAPGRVEKLFF. DNA of the CDR3: TGTGCCAGCGCCCCGGGTCGTGTCGAAAAACTGTTTTTT.

The rearrangement uses TRBV5-4 and TRBJ2-3, with TRBD2 as a possible D gene (6 bases). Germline V lookup: CDR1 SGHNT, CDR2 YYREEE (reference sequence). This CDR3 contains 14 residues. Trimming cost V 2 bases and J 2 bases, with 9 bases left between them. The CDR3 bases are TGTGCCAGCAGCTTCGGGGGAATCACAGATACGCAGTATTTT. The encoded protein is CASSFGGITDTQYF.

This chain joins TRBV7-9 and TRBJ2-2, with 7 bases aligning to TRBD1. This CDR3 is 16 amino acids long. CDR1 and CDR2 from the germline V gene are SEHNR and FQNEAQ (reference sequence). V trimming: 5 bases; J trimming: 5 bases; junction bases outside the gene matches: 11. The CDR3 DNA follows: TGTGCCAGCAGCCTCCCTCCGGGACAGCTTACCGGGGAGCTGTTTTTT. Protein sequence: CASSLPPGQLTGELFF.

The chain combines TRBV24-1 with TRBJ2-3; 8 nucleotides align to TRBD2. The CDR3 has 15 residues. Germline V CDR1 and CDR2: KGHDR, SFDVKD. The V gene end was trimmed by 9 bases and the J gene end by 1 base; junction bases not matched to a gene: 8. This CDR3 is CATGYSGEGTDTQYF. CDR3 in DNA: TGTGCCACCGGGTATAGCGGGGAAGGCACAGATACGCAGTATTTT.

V gene TRBV2 combines with J gene TRBJ2-1; 10 bases map to TRBD1. V lost 6 bases, J lost 2 bases, and 4 bases stayed unmatched. Germline-derived CDR1 and CDR2 are SNHLY and FYNNEI. This CDR3 is 15 amino acids long. CDR3 sequence: CASRGQGFTYNEQFF. The CDR3 nucleotides read TGTGCCAGCAGGGGACAGGGGTTCACCTACAATGAGCAGTTCTTC.

This clone showed up just once. CDR3 in DNA: TGCAGTGCTAGTCAACTAGCGGGGGTAGAGACCCAGTACTTC. Translating gives CSASQLAGVETQYF. V usage is TRBV20-1 and J usage is TRBJ2-5; TRBD2 agrees at 11 bases. This CDR3 is 14 amino acids long. The germline CDR1 and CDR2 sequences are DFQATT and SNEGSKA (reference sequence). Losses at the gene ends were 3 bases for V and 4 bases for J; bases not matched to a gene: 4.

The chain has TRBV19 and TRBJ2-1, with 11 nucleotides matching TRBD2. This CDR3 comprises 15 residues. V lost 4 bases, J lost 5 bases, and 4 bases stayed unmatched. Germline loops: CDR1 LNHDA, CDR2 SQIVND (reference sequence). Here the CDR3 reads CASSKIAGGDNEQFF. The CDR3 coding sequence is TGTGCCAGTAGTAAAATAGCGGGGGGGGACAATGAGCAGTTCTTC.